The sequence of this T cell receptor (beta chain) was determined in a study of control samples from healthy donors and cancer patients. The repertoire was sequenced with immunoSEQ multiplex PCR; TCRdb's copy has only in-frame clones and lacks some. The table has about 120,000 clones, 80% to 90% seen once. This CDR3 spans 13 amino acids. V was shortened by 3 bases and J by 2 bases, with 7 bases between the two germline ends. CDR1 and CDR2 (germline): LNHDA, SQIVND (reference sequence). The V and J genes are TRBV19 and TRBJ1-1; D ambiguous. This TCR came from a woman aged 45-59 years with colorectal cancer. The source material was PBMCs. The CDR3 region is CASSIGPNTEAFF. The CDR3 DNA is TGTGCCAGTAGTATTGGACCCAACACTGAAGCTTTCTTT.